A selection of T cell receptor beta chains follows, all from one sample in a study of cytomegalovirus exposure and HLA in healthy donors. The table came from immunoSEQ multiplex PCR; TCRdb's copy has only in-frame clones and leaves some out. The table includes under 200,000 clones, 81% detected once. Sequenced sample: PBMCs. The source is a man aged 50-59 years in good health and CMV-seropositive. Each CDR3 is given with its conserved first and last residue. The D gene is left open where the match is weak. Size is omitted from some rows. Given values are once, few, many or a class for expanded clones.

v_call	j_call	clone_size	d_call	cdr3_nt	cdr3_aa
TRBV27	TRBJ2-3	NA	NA	TGTGCCAGCAGTTTAATTGCGTCAGATACGCAGTATTTT	CASSLIASDTQYF
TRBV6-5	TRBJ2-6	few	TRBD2	TGTGCCAGCAGAACGGGAGGGCCCGGGGCCAACGTCCTGACTTTC	CASRTGGPGANVLTF
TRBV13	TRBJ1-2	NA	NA	TGTGCCAGCAGCTTAGAGGGGGGGGGCTACACCTTC	CASSLEGGGYTF
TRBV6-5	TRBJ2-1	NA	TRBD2	TGTGCCAGCAGAATAGGACTAGTTTTTTATGAGCAGTTCTTC	CASRIGLVFYEQFF
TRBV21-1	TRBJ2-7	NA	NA	TGTGCCAGCAGCAAATGCCCGCCCCCGACTAGCGGGGATAGGAACGAGCAGTACTTC	CASSKCPPPTSGDRNEQYF
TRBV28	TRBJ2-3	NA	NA	TGTGCCAGCGGGGTCGGGGGTCTGTCCGATACGCAGTATTTT	CASGVGGLSDTQYF
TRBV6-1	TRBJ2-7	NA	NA	TGTGCCAGCAGGGACAGAACACGAGTCCTCTACGAGCAGTACTTC	CASRDRTRVLYEQYF
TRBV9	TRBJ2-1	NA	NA	TGTGCCAGCAGCGCACTGGAGAATGAGCAGTTCTTC	CASSALENEQFF
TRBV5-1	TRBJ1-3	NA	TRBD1	TGCGCCAGCAGCTTGGTGGGACAGGTGGGAAACACCATATATTTT	CASSLVGQVGNTIYF
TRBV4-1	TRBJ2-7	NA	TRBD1	TGCGCCAGCAGCCGCGACAGGGGGCGTTACGAGCAGTACTTC	CASSRDRGRYEQYF
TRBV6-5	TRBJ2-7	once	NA	TGTGCCAGCAGTGAGAGGACAAAGGACGAGCAGTACTTC	CASSERTKDEQYF
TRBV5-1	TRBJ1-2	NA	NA	TGCGCCAGCAGCCTTCTTACTAATGCCGGCTACACCTTC	CASSLLTNAGYTF
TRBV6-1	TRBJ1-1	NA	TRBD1	TGTGCCAGCAGGAGGGGACAGGCCCTGAACACTGAAGCTTTCTTT	CASRRGQALNTEAFF
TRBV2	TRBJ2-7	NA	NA	TGTGCCAGCCGACCTACTAGTGGGGTCTACGAGCAGTACTTC	CASRPTSGVYEQYF
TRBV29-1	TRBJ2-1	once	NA	TGCAGCGGAAACAGGGTGGATGAGCAGTTCTTC	CSGNRVDEQFF
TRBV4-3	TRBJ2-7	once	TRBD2	TGCGCCAGCAGCCAAGATGCGTTAGCGGGAGCTTACGAGCAGTACTTC	CASSQDALAGAYEQYF
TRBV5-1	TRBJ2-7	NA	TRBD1	TGCGCCAGCAGCTTAGGGACAGGGGGCTACGAGCAGTACTTC	CASSLGTGGYEQYF
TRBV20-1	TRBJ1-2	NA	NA	TGCAGTGCTGGGGGGGTGGGCGGCTACACCTTC	CSAGGVGGYTF
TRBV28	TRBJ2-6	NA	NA	TGTGCCAGCAGTGCCCCGCAGGTCTCTGGGGCCAACGTCCTGACTTTC	CASSAPQVSGANVLTF
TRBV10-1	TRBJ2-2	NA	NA	TGCGCCAGCAGTGATACCGGTCGGGACACCGGGGAGCTGTTTTTT	CASSDTGRDTGELFF
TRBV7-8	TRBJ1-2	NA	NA	TGTGCCAGCAGCTTCTACAGCCACTATGGCTACACCTTC	CASSFYSHYGYTF
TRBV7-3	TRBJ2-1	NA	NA	TGTGCCAGCAGCGCCAGGGATAGGGGCTCCTACAATGAGCAGTTCTTC	CASSARDRGSYNEQFF
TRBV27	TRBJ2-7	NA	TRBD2	TGTGCCAGCAGGGACCGGGGGGGCGCATCATACGAGCAGTACTTC	CASRDRGGASYEQYF
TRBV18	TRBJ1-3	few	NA	TGTGCCAGCTCACCACTACTGAAAGCGGGGGATAACACCATATATTTT	CASSPLLKAGDNTIYF
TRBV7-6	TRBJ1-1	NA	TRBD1	TGTGCCAGCAGCTTGACTGAACAGGGGCACACTGAAGCTTTCTTT	CASSLTEQGHTEAFF
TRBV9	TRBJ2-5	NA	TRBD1	TGTGCCAGCAGCGTAGGACAGGGTAGAGAGACCCAGTACTTC	CASSVGQGRETQYF
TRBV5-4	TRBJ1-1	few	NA	TGTGCCAGCAGCCGCAAGGGCGGGGGCAACACTGAAGCTTTCTTT	CASSRKGGGNTEAFF
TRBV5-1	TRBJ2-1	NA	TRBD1	TGCGCCAGCAGCTCGGAGCCTACAGGGGGGTGGAACAATGAGCAGTTCTTC	CASSSEPTGGWNNEQFF
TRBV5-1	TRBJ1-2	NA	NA	TGCGCCAGCAGTCCTGGCGAAGAGGGTAGGGGCTACACCTTC	CASSPGEEGRGYTF
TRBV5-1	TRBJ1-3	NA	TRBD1	TGCGCCAGCAGCTTGTGGGGACAGGCGTACTCTGGAAACACCATATATTTT	CASSLWGQAYSGNTIYF
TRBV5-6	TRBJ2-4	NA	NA	TGTGCCAGCAGCTTGGCCCTAGCCAAAAACATTCAGTACTTC	CASSLALAKNIQYF
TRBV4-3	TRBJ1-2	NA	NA	TGCGCCAGCAGCCAAGAACATCGGGTTTTGCGCTACACCTTC	CASSQEHRVLRYTF
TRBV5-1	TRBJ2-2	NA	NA	TGCGCCAGCAGTAGCGGCGGGGTCCCCGGGGAGCTGTTTTTT	CASSSGGVPGELFF
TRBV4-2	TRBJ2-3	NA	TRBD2	TGTGCCAGCAGCCAAGGCCTAGCGGGTAGCACAGATACGCAGTATTTT	CASSQGLAGSTDTQYF
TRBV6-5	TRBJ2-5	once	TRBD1	TGTGCCAGCAGGCGCTGGACAGGGGAAGAAGAGACCCAGTACTTC	CASRRWTGEEETQYF
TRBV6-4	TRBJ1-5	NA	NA	TGTGAGAGGAATCAGCCCCAGCATTTT	CERNQPQHF
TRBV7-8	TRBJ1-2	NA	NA	TGTGCCAGCAGCCTTCTGACAGCCCACTATGGCTACACCTTC	CASSLLTAHYGYTF
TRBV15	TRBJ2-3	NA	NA	TGTGCCACCAGCGCGAATAATCGGGGAGATACGCAGTATTTT	CATSANNRGDTQYF
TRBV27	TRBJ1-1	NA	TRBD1	TGTGCCAGCACTTCTGGGCACAGGGGGGTAACTTTCTTT	CASTSGHRGVTFF
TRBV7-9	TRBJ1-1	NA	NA	TGTGCCAGCAGCTTAGCCTACAGGGACACTGAAGCTTTCTTT	CASSLAYRDTEAFF
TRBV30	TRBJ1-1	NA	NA	TGTGCCTGGAGTGTCGACACGAACACTGAAGCTTTCTTT	CAWSVDTNTEAFF
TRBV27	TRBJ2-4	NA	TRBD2	TGTGCCAGCAGTTTATGGGGTAGGGGACTAACCAAAAACATTCAGTACTTC	CASSLWGRGLTKNIQYF
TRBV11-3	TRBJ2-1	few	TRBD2	TGTGCCAGCAGCTTAGGTGCGGGGGGGCCGGTTGAGCAGTTCTTC	CASSLGAGGPVEQFF
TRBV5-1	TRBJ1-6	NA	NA	TGCGCCAGCAGCTTACCAGGGTCTGGCTCACCCCTCCACTTT	CASSLPGSGSPLHF
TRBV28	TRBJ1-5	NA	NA	TGTGCCAGCAGGCGACAGGACGTCAATCAGCCCCAGCATTTT	CASRRQDVNQPQHF
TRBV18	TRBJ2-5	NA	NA	TGTGCCAGCTCACCTGACAGAACCCACCAAGAGACCCAGTACTTC	CASSPDRTHQETQYF
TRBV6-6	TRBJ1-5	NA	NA	TGTGCCAGCAGTTACTCGCGGGGCGCGGGTCAGCCCCAGCATTTT	CASSYSRGAGQPQHF
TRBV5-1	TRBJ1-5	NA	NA	TGCGCCAGCAGCCGAGACGGGGTTAGCAATCAGCCCCAGCATTTT	CASSRDGVSNQPQHF
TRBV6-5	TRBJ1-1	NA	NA	TGTGCCAGCAGTTATGTGAGGGGCGGGGGCACTGAAGCTTTCTTT	CASSYVRGGGTEAFF
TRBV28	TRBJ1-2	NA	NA	TGTGCCAGCAGTTGGTCTAATAACTATGGCTACACCTTC	CASSWSNNYGYTF
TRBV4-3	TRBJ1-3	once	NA	TGCGCCAGCAGCCAAGAAACCGGGAGCAGAAACACCATATATTTT	CASSQETGSRNTIYF
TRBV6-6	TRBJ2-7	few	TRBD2	TGTGCCAGCAGTTTCTCTAGCGGGCGCCCCTACGAGCAGTACTTC	CASSFSSGRPYEQYF
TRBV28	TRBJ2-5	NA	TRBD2	TGTGCCAGCATGGCGACTAGCGGGAGCCAAGAGACCCAGTACTTC	CASMATSGSQETQYF
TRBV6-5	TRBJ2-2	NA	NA	TGTGCCAGCAGTTATGGGGCAGGGTATACCGGGGAGCTGTTTTTT	CASSYGAGYTGELFF
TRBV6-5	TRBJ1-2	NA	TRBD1	TGTGCCAGCACCTCTCCGACAGGGGGCAACTATGGCTACACCTTC	CASTSPTGGNYGYTF
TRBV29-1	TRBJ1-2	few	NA	TGCAGCGTTCTGACAAATACCTATGGCTACACCTTC	CSVLTNTYGYTF
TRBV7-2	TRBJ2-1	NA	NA	TGTGCCAGCAGCTTAGGGCACAACAATGAGCAGTTCTTC	CASSLGHNNEQFF
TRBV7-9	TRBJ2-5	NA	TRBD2	TGTGCCAGCAGCTTTTCCGGGACTAAAGAGACCCAGTACTTC	CASSFSGTKETQYF
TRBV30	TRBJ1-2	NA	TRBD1	TGTGCCTCCTACACAGGGGGCGCAAAGGGCTACACCTTC	CASYTGGAKGYTF
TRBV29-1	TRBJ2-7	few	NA	TGCAGCGTTGAAGGCGACAGCTACGAGCAGTACTTC	CSVEGDSYEQYF